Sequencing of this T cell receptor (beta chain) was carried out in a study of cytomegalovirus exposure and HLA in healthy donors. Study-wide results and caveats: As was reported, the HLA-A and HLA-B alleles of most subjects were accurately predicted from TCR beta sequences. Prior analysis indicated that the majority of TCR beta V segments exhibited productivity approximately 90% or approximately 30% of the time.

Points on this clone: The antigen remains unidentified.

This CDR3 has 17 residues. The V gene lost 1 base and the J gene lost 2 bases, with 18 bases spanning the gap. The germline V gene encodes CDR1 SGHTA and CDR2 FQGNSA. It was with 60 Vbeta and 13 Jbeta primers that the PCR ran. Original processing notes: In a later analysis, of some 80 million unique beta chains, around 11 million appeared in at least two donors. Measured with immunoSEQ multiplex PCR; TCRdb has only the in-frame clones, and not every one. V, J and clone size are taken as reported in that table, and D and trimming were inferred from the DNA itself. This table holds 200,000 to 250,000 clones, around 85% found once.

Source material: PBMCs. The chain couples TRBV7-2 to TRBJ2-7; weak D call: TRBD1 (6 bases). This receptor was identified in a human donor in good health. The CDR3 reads CASSLGGTRYFTYEQYF. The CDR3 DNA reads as TGTGCCAGCAGCTTAGGGGGGACAAGGTACTTTACCTACGAGCAGTACTTC.